This TCR beta chain was recovered during a study of blood T cell repertoires in COVID-19. Study information: From the United States, Italy and Spain came samples of acute and convalescent COVID-19. PBMCs, B-cell-depleted T cells, or T cells were the source of the cDNA or gDNA that made up the material.

The CDR3 extends over 16 amino acids. CDR1 and CDR2 from the germline V gene are SEHNR and FQNEAQ (reference sequence). Trimming cost V 1 base and J 6 bases; bases outside gene matches: 6. Per the study methods: Counts of nucleated cells, estimated from reference gene primer amplification, were obtained. This table comes from immunoSEQ multiplex PCR, and its TCRdb copy is limited to in-frame clones, with some not included. V and J calls and clone size are given by that table; D and trimming were obtained from the DNA. The table includes about 180,000 clones, over 90% detected once. The chain joins TRBV7-9 to TRBJ1-1; 12 nucleotides match TRBD1. Source material: peripheral blood. The source is a man between 50 and 59 years old with acute or convalescent COVID-19. The CDR3 here is CASSLGGTGGFAEAFF. The CDR3 coding sequence is TGTGCCAGCAGCTTAGGTGGGACAGGGGGCTTCGCTGAAGCTTTCTTT.